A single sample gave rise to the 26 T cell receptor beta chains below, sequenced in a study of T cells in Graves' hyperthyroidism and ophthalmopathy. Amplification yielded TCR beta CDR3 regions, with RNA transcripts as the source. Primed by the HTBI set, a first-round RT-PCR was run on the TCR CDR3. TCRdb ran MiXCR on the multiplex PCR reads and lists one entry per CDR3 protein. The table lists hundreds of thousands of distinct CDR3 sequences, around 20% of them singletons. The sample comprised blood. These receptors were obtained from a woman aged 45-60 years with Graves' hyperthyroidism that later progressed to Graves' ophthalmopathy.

CDR3 region: CASSQDMRLAYEQYF. As DNA, the CDR3 is TGTGCCAGCAGCCAAGACATGAGACTAGCCTACGAGCAGTACTTC. The chain employs TRBV3-1 and TRBJ2-7; a possible D gene is TRBD2 (6 bases). This CDR3 contains 15 residues. Germline values: CDR1 LGHDT, CDR2 YNNKEL (reference sequence). The V end lost 0 bases, the J end lost 2 bases, and 11 bases lay between the germline ends.

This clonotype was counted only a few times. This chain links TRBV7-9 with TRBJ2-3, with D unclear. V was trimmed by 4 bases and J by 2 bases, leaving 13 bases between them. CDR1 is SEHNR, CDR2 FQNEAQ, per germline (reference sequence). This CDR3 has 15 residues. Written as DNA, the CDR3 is TGTGCCAGCAGCTCAACAACGGCTTTCACAGATACGCAGTATTTT. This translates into CASSSTTAFTDTQYF.

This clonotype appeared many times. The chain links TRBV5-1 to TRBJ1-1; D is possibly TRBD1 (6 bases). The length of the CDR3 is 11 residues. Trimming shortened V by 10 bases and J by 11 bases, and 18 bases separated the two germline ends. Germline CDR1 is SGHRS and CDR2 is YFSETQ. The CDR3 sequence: CASRGPGLAFF. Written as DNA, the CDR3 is TGCGCCTCGCGGGGGCCGGGGTTGGCTTTCTTT.

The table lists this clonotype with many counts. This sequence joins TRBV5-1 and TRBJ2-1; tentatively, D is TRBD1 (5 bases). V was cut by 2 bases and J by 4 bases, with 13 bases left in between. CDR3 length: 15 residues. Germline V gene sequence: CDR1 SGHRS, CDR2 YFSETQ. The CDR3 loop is CASSLWGGQYNEQFF. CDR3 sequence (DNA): TGCGCCAGCAGCTTATGGGGCGGACAATACAATGAGCAGTTCTTC.

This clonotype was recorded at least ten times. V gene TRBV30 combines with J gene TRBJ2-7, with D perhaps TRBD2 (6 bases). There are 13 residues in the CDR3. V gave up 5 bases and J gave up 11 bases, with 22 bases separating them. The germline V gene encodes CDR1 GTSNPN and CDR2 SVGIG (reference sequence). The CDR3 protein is CAWRRENGGEKYF. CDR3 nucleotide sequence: TGTGCCTGGCGTAGGGAAAACGGAGGGGAGAAGTACTTC.

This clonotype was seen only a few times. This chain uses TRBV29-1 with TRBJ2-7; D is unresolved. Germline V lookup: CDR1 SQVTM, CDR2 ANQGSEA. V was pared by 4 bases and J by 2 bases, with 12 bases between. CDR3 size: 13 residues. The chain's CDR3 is CSVVTAGAYEQYF. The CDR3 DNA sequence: TGCAGCGTTGTCACGGCAGGAGCCTACGAGCAGTACTTC.

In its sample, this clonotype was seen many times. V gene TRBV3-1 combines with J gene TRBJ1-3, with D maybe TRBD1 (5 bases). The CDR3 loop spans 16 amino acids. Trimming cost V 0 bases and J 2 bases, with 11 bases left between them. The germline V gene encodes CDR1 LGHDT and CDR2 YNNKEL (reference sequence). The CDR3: CASSQEEGRAGNTIYF. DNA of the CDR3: TGTGCCAGCAGCCAAGAGGAAGGCAGGGCTGGAAACACCATATATTTT.

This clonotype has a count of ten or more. Here the CDR3 reads CASSLAISYEQYF. CDR3 DNA: TGTGCCAGCAGCTTAGCGATCTCCTACGAGCAGTACTTC. The chain is built from TRBV7-9 and TRBJ2-7, with D hard to call. V lost 0 bases and J lost 0, with 3 bases in between. The CDR3 covers 13 residues. The germline V gene has CDR1 SEHNR and CDR2 FQNEAQ (reference sequence).

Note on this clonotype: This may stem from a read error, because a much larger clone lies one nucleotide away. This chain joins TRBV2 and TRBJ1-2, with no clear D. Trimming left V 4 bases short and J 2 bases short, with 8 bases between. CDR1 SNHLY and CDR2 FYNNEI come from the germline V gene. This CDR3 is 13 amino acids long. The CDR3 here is CASSGGNNYGYTF. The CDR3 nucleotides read TGTGCCAGCAGTGGAGGGAACAACTATGGCTACACCTTC.

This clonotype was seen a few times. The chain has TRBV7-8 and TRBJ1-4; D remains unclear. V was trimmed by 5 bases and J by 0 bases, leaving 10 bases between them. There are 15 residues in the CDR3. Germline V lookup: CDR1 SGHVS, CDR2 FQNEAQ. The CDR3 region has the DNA TGTGCCAGCAGCCGCCGTTCGGCAACTAATGAAAAACTGTTTTTT. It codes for CASSRRSATNEKLFF.

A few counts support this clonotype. The CDR3 DNA is TGTGCCAGCAGACCCTTGGGGGGTGCCTACAATGAGCAGTTCTTC. Its protein product is CASRPLGGAYNEQFF. The chain links TRBV7-9 to TRBJ2-1, with D possibly matching TRBD2 (6 bases). Trimming removed 6 bases from V and 2 bases from J, with 14 bases in between. From germline, CDR1 is SEHNR and CDR2 FQNEAQ (reference sequence). CDR3 length: 15 residues.

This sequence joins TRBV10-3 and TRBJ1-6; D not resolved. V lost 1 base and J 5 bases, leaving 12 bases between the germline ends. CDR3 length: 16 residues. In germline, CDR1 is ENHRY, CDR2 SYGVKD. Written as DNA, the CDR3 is TGTGCCATCAGTGAGTGGCAGCCTCATCATAATTCACCCCTCCACTTT. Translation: CAISEWQPHHNSPLHF.

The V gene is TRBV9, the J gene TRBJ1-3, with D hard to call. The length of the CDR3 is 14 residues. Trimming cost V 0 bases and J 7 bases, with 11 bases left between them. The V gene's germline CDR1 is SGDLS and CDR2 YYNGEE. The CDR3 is CASSVEPAGNTIYF. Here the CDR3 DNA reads TGTGCCAGCAGCGTAGAGCCAGCCGGTAACACCATATATTTT.

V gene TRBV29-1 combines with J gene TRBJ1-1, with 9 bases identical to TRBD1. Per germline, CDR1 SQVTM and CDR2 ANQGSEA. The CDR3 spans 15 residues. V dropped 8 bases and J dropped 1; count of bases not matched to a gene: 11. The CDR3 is CSSKGTGLGNTEAFF. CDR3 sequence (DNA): TGCAGCTCGAAGGGGACAGGGTTAGGGAACACTGAAGCTTTCTTT.

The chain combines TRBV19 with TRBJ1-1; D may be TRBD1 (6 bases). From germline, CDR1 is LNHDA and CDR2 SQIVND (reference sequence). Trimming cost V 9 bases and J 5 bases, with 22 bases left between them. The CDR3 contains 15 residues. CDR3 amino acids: CASTPRGRGFTEAFF. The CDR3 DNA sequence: TGTGCCAGCACTCCCCGGGGGCGCGGATTTACTGAAGCTTTCTTT.

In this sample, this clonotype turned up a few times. CDR3 DNA sequence: TGTGCCAGCAGCCAAGGCAGGGGGCATGGCTACACCTTC. This codes for CASSQGRGHGYTF. The chain recombines TRBV3-1 with TRBJ1-2, with TRBD1 identical over 8 bases. Germline CDR1 reads LGHDT; CDR2 reads YNNKEL (reference sequence). Trimming took 1 base from V and 6 from J; bases not matched to a gene: 1. The CDR3 extends over 13 amino acids.

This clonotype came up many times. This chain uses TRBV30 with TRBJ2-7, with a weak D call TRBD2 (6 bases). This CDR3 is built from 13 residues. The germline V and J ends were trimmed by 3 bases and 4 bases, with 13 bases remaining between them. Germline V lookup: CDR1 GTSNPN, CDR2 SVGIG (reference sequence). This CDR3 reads CAWSAMEGYEQYF. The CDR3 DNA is TGTGCCTGGAGCGCCATGGAGGGTTACGAGCAGTACTTC.

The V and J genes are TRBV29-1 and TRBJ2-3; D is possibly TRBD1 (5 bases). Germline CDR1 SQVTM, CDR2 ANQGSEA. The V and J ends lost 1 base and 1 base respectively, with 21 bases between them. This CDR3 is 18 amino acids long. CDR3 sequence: CSVEGLKGKGFRTDTQYF. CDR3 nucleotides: TGCAGCGTTGAAGGGCTGAAGGGGAAAGGTTTCCGCACAGATACGCAGTATTTT.

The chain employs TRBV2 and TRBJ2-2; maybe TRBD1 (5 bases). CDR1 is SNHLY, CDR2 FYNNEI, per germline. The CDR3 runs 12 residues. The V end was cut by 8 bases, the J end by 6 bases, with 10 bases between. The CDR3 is CASPLGAGELFF. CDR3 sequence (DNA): TGTGCCAGCCCGTTAGGGGCCGGGGAGCTGTTTTTT.

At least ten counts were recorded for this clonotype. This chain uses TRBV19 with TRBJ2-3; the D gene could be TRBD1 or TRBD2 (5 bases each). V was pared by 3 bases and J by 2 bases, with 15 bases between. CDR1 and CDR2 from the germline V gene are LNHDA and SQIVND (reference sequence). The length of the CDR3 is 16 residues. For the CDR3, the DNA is TGTGCCAGTAGTATGGGTGGGACGGAACTCACAGATACGCAGTATTTT. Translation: CASSMGGTELTDTQYF.

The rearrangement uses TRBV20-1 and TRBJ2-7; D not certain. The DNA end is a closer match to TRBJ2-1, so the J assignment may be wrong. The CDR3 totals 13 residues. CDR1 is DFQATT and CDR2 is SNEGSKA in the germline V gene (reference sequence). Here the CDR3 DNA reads TGCAGTACCCTCGGATGGCCTACCAATGAGCAGTTCTTC. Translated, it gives CSTLGWPTNEQFF.

The CDR3 nucleotides read TGTGCCTGGAGTCACCCACGGACAGGGGGCAATCAGCCCCAGCATTTT. It yields the protein CAWSHPRTGGNQPQHF. The genes are TRBV30 and TRBJ1-5; TRBD1 matches at 9 bases. This CDR3 contains 16 residues. Germline trimming cut 2 bases from V and 2 bases from J; bases unmatched to any gene: 7. Germline-derived CDR1 and CDR2 are GTSNPN and SVGIG (reference sequence).

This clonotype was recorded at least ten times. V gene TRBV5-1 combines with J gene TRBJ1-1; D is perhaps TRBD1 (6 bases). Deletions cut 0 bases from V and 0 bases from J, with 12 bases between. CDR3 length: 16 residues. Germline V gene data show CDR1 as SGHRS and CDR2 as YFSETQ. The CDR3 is CASSLGSGALNTEAFF. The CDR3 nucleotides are TGCGCCAGCAGCTTGGGCTCAGGGGCCTTGAACACTGAAGCTTTCTTT.

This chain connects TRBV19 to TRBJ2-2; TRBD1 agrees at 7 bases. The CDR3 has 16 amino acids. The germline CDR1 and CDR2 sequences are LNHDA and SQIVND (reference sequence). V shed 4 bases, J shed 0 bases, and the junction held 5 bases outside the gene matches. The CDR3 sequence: CASSRDRAPNTGELFF. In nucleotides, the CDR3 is TGTGCCAGTAGTAGAGACAGGGCACCGAACACCGGGGAGCTGTTTTTT. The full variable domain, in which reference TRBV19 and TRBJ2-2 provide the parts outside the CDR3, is DGGITQSPKYLFRKEGQNVTLSCEQNLNHDAMYWYRQDPGQGLRLIYYSQIVNDFQKGDIAEGYSVSREKKESFPLTVTSAQKNPTAFYLCASSRDRAPNTGELFFGEGSRLTVL.

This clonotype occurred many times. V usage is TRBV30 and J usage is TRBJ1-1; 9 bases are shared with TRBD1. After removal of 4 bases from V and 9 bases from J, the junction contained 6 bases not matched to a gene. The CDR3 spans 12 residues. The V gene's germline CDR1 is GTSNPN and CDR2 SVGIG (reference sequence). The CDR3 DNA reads TGTGCCTGGACCGTGGGACAGGGTAAAGCTTTCTTT. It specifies CAWTVGQGKAFF. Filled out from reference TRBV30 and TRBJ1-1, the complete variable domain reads SQTIHQWPATLVQPVGSPLSLECTVEGTSNPNLYWYRQAAGRGLQLLFYSVGIGQISSEVPQNLSASRPQDRQFILSSKKLLLSDSGFYLCAWTVGQGKAFFGQGTRLTVV.

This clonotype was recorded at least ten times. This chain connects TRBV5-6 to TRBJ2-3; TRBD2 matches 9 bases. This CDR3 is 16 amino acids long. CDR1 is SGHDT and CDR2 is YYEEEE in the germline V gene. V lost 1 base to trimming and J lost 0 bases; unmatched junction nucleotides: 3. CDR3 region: CASSLRSGGSTDTQYF. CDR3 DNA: TGTGCCAGCAGCTTGAGGAGCGGGGGGAGCACAGATACGCAGTATTTT. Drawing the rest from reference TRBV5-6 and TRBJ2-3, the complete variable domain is DAGVTQSPTHLIKTRGQQVTLRCSPKSGHDTVSWYQQALGQGPQFIFQYYEEEERQRGNFPDRFSGHQFPNYSSELNVNALLLGDSALYLCASSLRSGGSTDTQYFGPGTRLTVL.